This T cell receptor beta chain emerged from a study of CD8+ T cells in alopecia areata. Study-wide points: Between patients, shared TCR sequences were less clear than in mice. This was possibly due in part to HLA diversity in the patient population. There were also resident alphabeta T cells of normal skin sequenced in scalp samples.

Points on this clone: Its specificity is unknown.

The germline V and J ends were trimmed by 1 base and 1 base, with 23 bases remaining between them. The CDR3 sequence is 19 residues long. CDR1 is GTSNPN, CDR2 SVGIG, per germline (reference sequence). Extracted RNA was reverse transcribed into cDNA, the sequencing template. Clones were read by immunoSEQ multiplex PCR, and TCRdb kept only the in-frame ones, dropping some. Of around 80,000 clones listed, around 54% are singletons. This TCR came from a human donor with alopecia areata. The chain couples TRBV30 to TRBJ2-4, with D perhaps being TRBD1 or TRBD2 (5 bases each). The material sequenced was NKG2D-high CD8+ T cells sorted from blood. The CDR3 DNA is TGTGCCTGGAGTGCTTGGGGGTTAGCCCGCCAGGGCGCCAAAAACATTCAGTACTTC. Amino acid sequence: CAWSAWGLARQGAKNIQYF.